This T cell receptor (beta chain) is drawn from a study of blood T cell repertoires in COVID-19. In germline, CDR1 is MRHNA, CDR2 SNTAGT. Trimming removed 3 bases from V and 7 bases from J; junction bases left unmatched: 0. The CDR3 loop spans 13 amino acids. Methods used by the authors: Amplification with reference gene primers provided the estimates of nucleated cell counts. TCRdb's table, derived via immunoSEQ multiplex PCR, lists solely in-frame clones and lacks some. V, J and clone size are taken as reported in that table, and D and trimming were inferred from the DNA itself. The sample has about 60,000 clones, roughly 72% seen once. Patients at the Seattle site were enrolled during active infection and followed longitudinally.

Sequenced input: peripheral blood. The chain recombines TRBV6-4 with TRBJ1-6; 7 bases are shared with TRBD1. This clonotype originated in a woman in her seventies with COVID-19, enrolled during active disease. The CDR3 DNA reads as TGTGCCAGCAGTGAGACAGGGAATTCACCCCTCCACTTT. This sequence encodes CASSETGNSPLHF.